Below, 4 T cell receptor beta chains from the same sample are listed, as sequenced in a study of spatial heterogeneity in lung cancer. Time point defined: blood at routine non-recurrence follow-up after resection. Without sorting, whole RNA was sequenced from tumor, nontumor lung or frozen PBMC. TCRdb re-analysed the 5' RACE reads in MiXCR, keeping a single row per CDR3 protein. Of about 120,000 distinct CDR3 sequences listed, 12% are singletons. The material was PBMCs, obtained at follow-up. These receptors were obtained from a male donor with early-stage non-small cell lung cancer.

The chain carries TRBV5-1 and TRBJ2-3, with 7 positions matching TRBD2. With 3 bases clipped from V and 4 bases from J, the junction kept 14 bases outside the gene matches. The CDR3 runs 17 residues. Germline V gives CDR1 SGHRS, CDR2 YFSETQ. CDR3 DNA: TGCGCCAGCAGCTATCAACCCCCCCGGGGAGGGGCAGATACGCAGTATTTT. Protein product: CASSYQPPRGGADTQYF.

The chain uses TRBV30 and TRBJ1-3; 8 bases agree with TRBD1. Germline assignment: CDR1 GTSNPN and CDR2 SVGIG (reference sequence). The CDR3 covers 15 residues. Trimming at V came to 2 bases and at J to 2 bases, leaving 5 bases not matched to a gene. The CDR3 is CAWSRGRGPGNTIYF. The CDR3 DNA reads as TGTGCCTGGAGTCGGGGCAGGGGGCCTGGAAACACCATATATTTT.

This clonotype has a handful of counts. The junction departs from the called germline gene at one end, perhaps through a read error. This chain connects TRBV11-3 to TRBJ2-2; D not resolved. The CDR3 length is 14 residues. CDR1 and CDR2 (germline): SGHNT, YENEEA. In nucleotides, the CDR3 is TGTGCCAGCAGCTTTGGATCGAACTCCGGGGAGCTGTTTTTT. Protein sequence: CASSFGSNSGELFF.

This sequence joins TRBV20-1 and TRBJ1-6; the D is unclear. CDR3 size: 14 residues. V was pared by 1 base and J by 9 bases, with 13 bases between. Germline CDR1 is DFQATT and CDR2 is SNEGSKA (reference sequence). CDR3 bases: TGCAGTGCTAGAGTACCGGGTTTCGGTTCACCCCTCCACTTT. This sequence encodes CSARVPGFGSPLHF.